This entry concerns a single TCR beta chain. There is no known antigen for this receptor. No base quality information exists; no much larger clone differs at one position. The collaborating institutions used their own protocols to collect whole blood in K2EDTA tubes. Collaborator samples were shipped for TCRbeta analysis as frozen whole blood, isolated PBMCs, or DNA extracted from either sample type. The record originates from a study of blood T cell repertoires in COVID-19 (TCRdb year 2020). About the study as a whole: Samples covering the acute and convalescent phases of COVID-19 were provided by collaborators in the United States, Italy and Spain. The material from the prospective study consisted of cDNA or gDNA derived from T cells, B-cell-depleted T cells, or PBMCs. Deeply sampled blood TCRbeta repertoires from subjects exposed to, actively infected with, or recovered from COVID-19 were included in the dataset. A freely available public database, intended as a resource for researchers studying the immune response to SARS-CoV-2, is where the repertoires were released. The samples were drawn from the first 160 participants of the ongoing ImmuneRACE study and from under 1,500 subjects provided by 6 global collaborators. Sample metadata almost always included a de-identified subject ID, COVID-19 status, age in years and sex. HLA class I and class II types, where available, came from metadata supplied by the sample provider rather than from assay-based typing. Here is what the overall study found, with its caveats: Clinical and demographic metadata were provided uncurated, with the amount varying by source and participant.

TCRbeta CDR3 regions were amplified from genomic DNA using the immunoSEQ Assay, a bias-controlled multiplex PCR. The study's own analysis went as follows. Nucleated cell counts per sample were estimated from amplification of reference gene primers within the assay. To quantify the absolute abundance of each unique TCRbeta CDR3 rearrangement, sequence reads were collapsed and filtered. For each sample, productive Simpson clonality was calculated as the square root of Simpson's diversity index across productive rearrangements. TCRdb stores this immuneACCESS table with in-frame sequences only. Part of the clones is absent; in the studies checked, under half of the shortfall reflects unresolved V genes, and no reason is known for the rest. The V and J calls and the clone size are those of that table, but D and trimming were determined from the DNA. In this sample the table shows 130,000 to 150,000 clones, roughly 88% of which occur a single time. The ten largest clones represent 1.5% to 2% of the sample.

CDR1 GTSNPN and CDR2 SVGIG were looked up in the germline V gene (reference sequence). There are 16 amino acids in the CDR3, from cysteine to phenylalanine inclusive. Of all the DNA, just the CDR3 is kept, 48 bases in frame from base 1. V ends up 7 bases short and J 2 bases short, with an unmatched junction base count of 15. The chain is made from TRBV30 and TRBJ2-3; 7 central nucleotides agree with TRBD1. The source is a woman in her forties or fifties with acute or convalescent COVID-19. Sequencing was done on a sample of peripheral blood. This receptor carries the CDR3 CAYSQGPDPNTDTQYF. The nucleotide sequence reads TGTGCCTACTCACAGGGGCCGGACCCCAACACAGATACGCAGTATTTT.